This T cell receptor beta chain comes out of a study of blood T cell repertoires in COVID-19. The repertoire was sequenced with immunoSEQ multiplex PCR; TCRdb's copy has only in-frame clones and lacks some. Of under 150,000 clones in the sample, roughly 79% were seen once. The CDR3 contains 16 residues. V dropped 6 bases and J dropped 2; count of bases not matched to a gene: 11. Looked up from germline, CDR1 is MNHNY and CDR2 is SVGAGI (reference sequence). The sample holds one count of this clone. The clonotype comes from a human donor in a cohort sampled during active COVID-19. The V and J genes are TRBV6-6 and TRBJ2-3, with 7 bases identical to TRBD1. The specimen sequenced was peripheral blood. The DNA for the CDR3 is TGTGCCAGCAGAAACCCTGACAGGGCGACCACAGATACGCAGTATTTT. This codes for CASRNPDRATTDTQYF.